The clone carrying this T cell receptor (beta chain) has a handful of counts. These data come from a study of blood T cells in healthy people across ages. Primers used in a second PCR of about 6 to 11 cycles were a sample-barcoded 5' primer and a J-beta primer mix. TCRdb reprocessed the 5' RACE reads via MiXCR and lists one record per CDR3 protein. The table lists about 1.8 million distinct CDR3 sequences, around half of them singletons, with roughly 2% in the top ten. The CDR3 runs 13 residues. Germline CDR1 reads LGHNA; CDR2 reads YNFKEQ. The ends were cut back, 0 bases at V and 2 bases at J, with 4 bases in the middle.

Sequenced material: blood. This sequence originates from a woman in her 40s in good health. This chain uses TRBV4-2 with TRBJ2-5; D is undetermined. CDR3 coding DNA: TGTGCCAGCAGCCAAGAGATTCAAGAGACCCAGTACTTC. Encoded protein: CASSQEIQETQYF.